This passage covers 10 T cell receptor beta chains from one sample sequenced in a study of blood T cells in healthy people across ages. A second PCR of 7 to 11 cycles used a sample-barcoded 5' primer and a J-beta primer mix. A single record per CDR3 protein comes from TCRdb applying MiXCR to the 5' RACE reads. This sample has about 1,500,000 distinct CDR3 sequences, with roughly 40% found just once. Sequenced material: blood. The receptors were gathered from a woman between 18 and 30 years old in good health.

CDR3 in DNA: TGTGCCAGCAGTTTCCCTTCGGGGGGTGGCGAGCAGTACTTC. Translation gives CASSFPSGGGEQYF. The V gene is TRBV28, the J gene TRBJ2-7, with 7 bases lining up with TRBD2. The CDR3 is 14 residues long. Trimming removed 3 bases from V and 6 bases from J; junction bases left unmatched: 8. Per germline, CDR1 MDHEN and CDR2 SYDVKM.

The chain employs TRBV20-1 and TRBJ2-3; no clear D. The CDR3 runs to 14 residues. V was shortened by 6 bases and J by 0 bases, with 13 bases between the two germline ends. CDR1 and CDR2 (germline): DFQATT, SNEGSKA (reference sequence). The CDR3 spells CSAPARGSTDTQYF. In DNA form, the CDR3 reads TGCAGTGCCCCAGCGAGAGGCAGCACAGATACGCAGTATTTT.

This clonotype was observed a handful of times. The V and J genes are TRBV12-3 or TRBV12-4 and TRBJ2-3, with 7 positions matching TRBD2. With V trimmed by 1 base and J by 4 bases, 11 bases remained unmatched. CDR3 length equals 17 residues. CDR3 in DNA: TGTGCCAGCAGTTTAGGGGTCTTGCGGGAGAAACCAGATACGCAGTATTTT. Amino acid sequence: CASSLGVLREKPDTQYF.

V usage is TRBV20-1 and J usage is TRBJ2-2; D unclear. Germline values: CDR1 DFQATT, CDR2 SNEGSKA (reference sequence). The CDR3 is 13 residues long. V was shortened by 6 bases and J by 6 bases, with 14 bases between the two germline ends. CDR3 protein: CSADRGGPGELFF. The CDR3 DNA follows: TGCAGTGCCGACCGAGGTGGCCCCGGGGAGCTGTTTTTT.

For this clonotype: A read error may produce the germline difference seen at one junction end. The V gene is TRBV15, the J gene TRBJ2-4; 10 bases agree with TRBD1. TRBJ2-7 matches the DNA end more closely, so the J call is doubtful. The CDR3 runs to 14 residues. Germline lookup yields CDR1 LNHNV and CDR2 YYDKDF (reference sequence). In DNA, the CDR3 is TGTGCCGCCAGCAGGGACAGGGGACCCTACGAGCAGTACTTC. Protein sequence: CAASRDRGPYEQYF.

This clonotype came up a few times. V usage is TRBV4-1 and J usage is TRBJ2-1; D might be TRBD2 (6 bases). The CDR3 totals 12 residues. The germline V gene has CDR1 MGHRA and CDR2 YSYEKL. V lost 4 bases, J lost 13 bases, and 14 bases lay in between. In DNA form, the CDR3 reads TGCGCCAGCAGCCCCGAGCGGGCAGCTCAGTTCTTC. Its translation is CASSPERAAQFF.

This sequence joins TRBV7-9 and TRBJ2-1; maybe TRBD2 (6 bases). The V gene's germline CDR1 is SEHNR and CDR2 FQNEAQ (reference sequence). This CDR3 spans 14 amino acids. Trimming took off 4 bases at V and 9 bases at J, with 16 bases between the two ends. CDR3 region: CASSWGVFEGEQFF. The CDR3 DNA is TGTGCCAGCAGCTGGGGGGTCTTTGAGGGTGAGCAGTTCTTC.

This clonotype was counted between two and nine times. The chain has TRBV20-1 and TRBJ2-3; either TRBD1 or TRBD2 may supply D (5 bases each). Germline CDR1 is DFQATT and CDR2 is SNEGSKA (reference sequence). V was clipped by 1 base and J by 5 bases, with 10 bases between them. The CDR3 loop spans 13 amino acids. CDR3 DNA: TGCAGTGCTAGAGTTCCTGGGGGAGATACGCAGTATTTT. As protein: CSARVPGGDTQYF.

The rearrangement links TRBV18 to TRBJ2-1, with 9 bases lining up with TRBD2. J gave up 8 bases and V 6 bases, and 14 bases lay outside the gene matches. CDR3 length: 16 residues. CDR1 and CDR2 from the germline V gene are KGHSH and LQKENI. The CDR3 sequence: CASSEGAGGPMYEQFF. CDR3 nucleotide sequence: TGTGCCAGCTCTGAAGGCGCGGGAGGGCCGATGTATGAGCAGTTCTTC.

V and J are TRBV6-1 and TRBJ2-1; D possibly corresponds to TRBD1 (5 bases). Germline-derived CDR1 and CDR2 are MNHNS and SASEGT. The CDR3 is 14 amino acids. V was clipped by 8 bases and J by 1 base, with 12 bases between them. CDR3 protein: CASLKGPSYNEQFF. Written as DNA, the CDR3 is TGTGCCAGCTTGAAGGGGCCGTCCTACAATGAGCAGTTCTTC.